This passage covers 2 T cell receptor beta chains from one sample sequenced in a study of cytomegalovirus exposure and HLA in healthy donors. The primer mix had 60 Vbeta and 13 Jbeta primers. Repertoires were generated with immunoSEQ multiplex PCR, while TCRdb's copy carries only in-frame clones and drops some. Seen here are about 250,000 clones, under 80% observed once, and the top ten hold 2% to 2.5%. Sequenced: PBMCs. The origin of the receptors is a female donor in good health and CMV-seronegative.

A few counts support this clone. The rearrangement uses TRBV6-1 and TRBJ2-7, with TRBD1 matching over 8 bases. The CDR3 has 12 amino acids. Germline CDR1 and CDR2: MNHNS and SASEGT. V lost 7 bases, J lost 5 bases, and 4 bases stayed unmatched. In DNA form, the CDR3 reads TGTGCCAGCAACTACAGGGGGGACGAGCAGTACTTC. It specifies CASNYRGDEQYF.

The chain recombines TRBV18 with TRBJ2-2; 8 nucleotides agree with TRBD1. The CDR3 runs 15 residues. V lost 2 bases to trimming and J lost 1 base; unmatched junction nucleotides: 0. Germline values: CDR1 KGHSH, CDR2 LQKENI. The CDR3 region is CASSPDRGNTGELFF. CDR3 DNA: TGTGCCAGCTCACCAGACAGGGGGAACACCGGGGAGCTGTTTTTT.